The entry below describes one T cell receptor (beta chain). Germline-derived CDR1 and CDR2 are MDHEN and SYDVKM. The CDR3 contains 15 residues. V gave up 3 bases and J gave up 6 bases, with 16 bases separating them. The record originates from a study of cytomegalovirus exposure and HLA in healthy donors. The PCR made use of 60 Vbeta and 13 Jbeta primers. Assay used: immunoSEQ multiplex PCR; TCRdb lists only in-frame clones, some missing. The repertoire holds some 180,000 clones, with roughly 82% as singletons. The sequencing input was PBMCs. The chain couples TRBV28 to TRBJ2-3; the D gene is possibly TRBD2 (5 bases). The sequence came from a middle-aged man in good health and CMV-seronegative. The CDR3: CASSLRRTARDTQYF. The CDR3 DNA is TGTGCCAGCAGTTTGCGACGGACTGCGAGGGATACGCAGTATTTT.